The clone carrying this T cell receptor beta chain was detected a few times. Its antigen is not identified. Method: immunoSEQ multiplex PCR; TCRdb's copy keeps in-frame clones and lacks some. The sample shows about 36,000 clones, 70% to 80% of them seen only once. The record originates from a study of vaccination effects on CD4 cells after COVID-19. Whole-study results and caveats: By a late point after vaccination, infection- and vaccine-induced clones had shrunk markedly through clonal contraction. Few convalescent patients, and no early post-infection timepoints, were available to the study.

Viral peptide pools were used in the ViraFEST assay to expand antigen-specific CD4+ T cells, and sequencing came afterward. Following a roughly 11-day culture, CD4+ T cells were purified. A positive SARS-CoV-2 PCR test fell between March and December 2020. In culture with approximately 10 IU/ml IL-2 and about 9.7 ug/ml peptides, PBMC were grown at some 2 million per well. Fresh IL-2-containing medium replaced half the medium on days 3 and 7. Germline CDR1 and CDR2: SGHRS and YFSETQ. Trimming shortened V by 0 bases and J by 0 bases, and 10 bases separated the two germline ends. This CDR3 spans 16 amino acids.

Sample: CD4+ T cells from PBMCs cultured with HCoV-NL63 spike peptides, taken before COVID-19 vaccination. This TCR came from a human donor who had a prior SARS-CoV-2 infection. This sequence joins TRBV5-1 and TRBJ2-1; TRBD2 might be the D (6 bases). DNA of the CDR3: TGCGCCAGCAGCTTGGCCGGGGGAAGCTCCTACAATGAGCAGTTCTTC. This codes for CASSLAGGSSYNEQFF. The full variable domain, rest sourced from reference TRBV5-1 and TRBJ2-1, is KAGVTQTPRYLIKTRGQQVTLSCSPISGHRSVSWYQQTPGQGLQFLFEYFSETQRNKGNFPGRFSGRQFSNSRSEMNVSTLELGDSALYLCASSLAGGSSYNEQFFGPGTRLTVL.